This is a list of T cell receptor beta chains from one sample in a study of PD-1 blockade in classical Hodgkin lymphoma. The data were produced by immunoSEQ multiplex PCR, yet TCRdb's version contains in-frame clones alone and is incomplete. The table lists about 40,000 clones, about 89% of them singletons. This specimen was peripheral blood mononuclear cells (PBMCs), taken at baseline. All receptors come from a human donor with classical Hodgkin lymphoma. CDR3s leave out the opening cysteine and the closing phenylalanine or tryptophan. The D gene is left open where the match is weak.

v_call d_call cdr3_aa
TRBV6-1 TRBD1 ASSQHRGEQY
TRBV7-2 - ASSLAKRAKYEQY
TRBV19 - ASSFGRNSNQPQH
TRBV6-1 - AIRVSSYNSPLH
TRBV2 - ASSDSSSYQPQH
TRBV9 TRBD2 ASSVDPTSGGAGTQY
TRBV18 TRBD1 ASSLGQITGELF
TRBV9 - ASSVGWGQGYGYT
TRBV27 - ASSLKGGYGYT
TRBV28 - ASSIGPLLPIY
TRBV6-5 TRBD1 ASSWTGGTSYEQY
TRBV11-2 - ASSSNTDTQY
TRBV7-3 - ASGGGVTDTQY
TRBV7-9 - ASSWGYSGNTIY
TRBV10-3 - AISENGLYEQY
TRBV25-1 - ASRLGPPGNTEAF
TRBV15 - ATSRSILGEGGEQF
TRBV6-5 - ASSFTPTLNTEAF
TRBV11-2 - ASSLRLAGTNEKLF
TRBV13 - ASSLGVVNSGNTIY
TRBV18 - ASSPNRGDRAINEQF
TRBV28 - ASSFGVQETQY
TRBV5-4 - ASSLGAYNEQF
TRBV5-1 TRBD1 ASSLSTGEETQY
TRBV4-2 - ASSYGGPYEQY
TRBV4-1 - ASSQQQGNQPQH
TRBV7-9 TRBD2 ASIPSGVNTGELF
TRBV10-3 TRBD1 AISLGQENTEAF